This paragraph covers one T cell receptor (beta chain) sequence. Its target is unknown. The germline V gene encodes CDR1 KGHSH and CDR2 LQKENI. Trimming stripped 7 bases from V and 0 bases from J, with 13 bases between. The CDR3 is made up of 15 amino acids. These data originate in a study of T cells in Graves' hyperthyroidism and ophthalmopathy. The study enrolled patients aged 18 to 65 with newly diagnosed hyperthyroidism of under 2 months' duration. Each diagnosis was grounded in clinical symptoms, serum thyroxine and TRAb, thyroid ultrasound, and orbital computed tomography. The authors obtained PBMCs from over 8 ml of fresh peripheral blood. Study outcomes and limitations: Most thyroid clonotypes that were expanded above 0.001 also turned up in blood.

There were TCR beta CDR3 regions amplified from RNA transcripts. The TCR CDR3 first-round RT-PCR relied on the HTBI primer set. TCRdb reprocessed the multiplex PCR reads via MiXCR and lists one record per CDR3 protein. The sample records 300,000 to 450,000 distinct CDR3 sequences, approximately 25% being singletons. The TCR comes from a man in his fifties or sixties with Graves' hyperthyroidism. This chain links TRBV18 with TRBJ2-1; D is perhaps TRBD1 (5 bases). Sequencing was done on a sample of blood. The CDR3 nucleotides are TGTGCCAGCTTCCCGACAGCCAGCTCCTACAATGAGCAGTTCTTC. It codes for CASFPTASSYNEQFF.